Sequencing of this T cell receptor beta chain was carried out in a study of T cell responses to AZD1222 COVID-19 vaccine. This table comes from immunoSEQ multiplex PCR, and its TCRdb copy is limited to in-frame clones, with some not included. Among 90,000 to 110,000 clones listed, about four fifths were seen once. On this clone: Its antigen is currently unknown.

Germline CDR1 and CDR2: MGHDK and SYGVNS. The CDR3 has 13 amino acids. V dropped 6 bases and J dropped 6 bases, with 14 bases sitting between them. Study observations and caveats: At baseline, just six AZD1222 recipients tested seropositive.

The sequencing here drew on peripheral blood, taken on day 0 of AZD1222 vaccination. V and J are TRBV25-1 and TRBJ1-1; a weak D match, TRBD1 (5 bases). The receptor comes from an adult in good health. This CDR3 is CASRGRGFSEAFF. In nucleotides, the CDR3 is TGTGCCAGCAGAGGGAGGGGATTTTCTGAAGCTTTCTTT.